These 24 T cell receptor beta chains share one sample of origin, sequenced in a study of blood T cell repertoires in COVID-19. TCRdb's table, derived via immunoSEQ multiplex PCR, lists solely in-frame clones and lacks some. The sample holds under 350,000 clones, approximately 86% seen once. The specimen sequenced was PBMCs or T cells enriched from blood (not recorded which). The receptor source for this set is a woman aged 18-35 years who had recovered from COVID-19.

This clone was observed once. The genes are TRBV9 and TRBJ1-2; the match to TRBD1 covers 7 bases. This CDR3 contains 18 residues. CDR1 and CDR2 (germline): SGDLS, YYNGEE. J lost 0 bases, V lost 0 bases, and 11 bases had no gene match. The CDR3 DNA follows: TGTGCCAGCAGCGTAGAGGGGGCAGCCATACCCTCTAACTATGGCTACACCTTC. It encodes CASSVEGAAIPSNYGYTF. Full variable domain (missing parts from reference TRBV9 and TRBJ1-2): DSGVTQTPKHLITATGQRVTLRCSPRSGDLSVYWYQQSLDQGLQFLIQYYNGEERAKGNILERFSAQQFPDLHSELNLSSLELGDSALYFCASSVEGAAIPSNYGYTFGSGTRLTVV.

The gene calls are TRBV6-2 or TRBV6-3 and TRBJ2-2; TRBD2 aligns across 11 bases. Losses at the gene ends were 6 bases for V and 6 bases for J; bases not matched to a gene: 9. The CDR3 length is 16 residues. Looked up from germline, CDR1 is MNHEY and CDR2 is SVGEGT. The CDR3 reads CASSKTSGVLAGELFF. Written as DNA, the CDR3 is TGTGCCAGCAGCAAGACTAGCGGGGTTTTAGCCGGGGAGCTGTTTTTT.

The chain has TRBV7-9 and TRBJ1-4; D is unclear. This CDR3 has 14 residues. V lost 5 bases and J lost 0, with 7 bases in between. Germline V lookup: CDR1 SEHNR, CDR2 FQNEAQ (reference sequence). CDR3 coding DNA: TGTGCCAGCAGCCAAGCGGCAACTAATGAAAAACTGTTTTTT. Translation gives CASSQAATNEKLFF.

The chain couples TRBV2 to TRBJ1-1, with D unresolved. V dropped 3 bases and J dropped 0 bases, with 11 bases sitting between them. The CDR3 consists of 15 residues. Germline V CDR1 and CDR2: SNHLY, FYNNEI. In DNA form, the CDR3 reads TGTGCCAGCAGTGACCTCCTCGAGGTGAACACTGAAGCTTTCTTT. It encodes CASSDLLEVNTEAFF.

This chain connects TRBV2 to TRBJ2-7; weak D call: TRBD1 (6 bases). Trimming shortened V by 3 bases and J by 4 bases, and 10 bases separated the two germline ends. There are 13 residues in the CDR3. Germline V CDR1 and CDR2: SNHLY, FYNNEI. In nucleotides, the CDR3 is TGTGCCAGCAGTGAGGGGGCCCGGTACGAGCAGTACTTC. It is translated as CASSEGARYEQYF.

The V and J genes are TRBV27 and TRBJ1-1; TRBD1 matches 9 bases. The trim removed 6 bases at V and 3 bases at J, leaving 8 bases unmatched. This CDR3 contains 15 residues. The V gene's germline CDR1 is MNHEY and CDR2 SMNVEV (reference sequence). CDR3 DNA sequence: TGTGCCAGCAGCTCCGCACAGGGGGCGCACACTGAAGCTTTCTTT. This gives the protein CASSSAQGAHTEAFF.

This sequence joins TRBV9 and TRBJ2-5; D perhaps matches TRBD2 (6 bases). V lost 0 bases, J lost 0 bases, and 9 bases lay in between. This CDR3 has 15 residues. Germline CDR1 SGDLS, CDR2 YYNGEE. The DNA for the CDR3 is TGTGCCAGCAGCGTAGATGTAGCGGACCAAGAGACCCAGTACTTC. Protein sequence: CASSVDVADQETQYF.

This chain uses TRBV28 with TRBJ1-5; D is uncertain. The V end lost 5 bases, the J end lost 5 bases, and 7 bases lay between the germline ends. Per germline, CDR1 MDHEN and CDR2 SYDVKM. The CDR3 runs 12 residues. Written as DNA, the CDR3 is TGTGCCAGCAGTACTGTAGATCAGCCCCAGCATTTT. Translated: CASSTVDQPQHF.

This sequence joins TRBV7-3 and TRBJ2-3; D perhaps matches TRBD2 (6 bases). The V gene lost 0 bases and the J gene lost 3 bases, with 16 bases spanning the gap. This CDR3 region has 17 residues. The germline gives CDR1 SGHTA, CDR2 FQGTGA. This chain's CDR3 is CASSLTKYGEATDTQYF. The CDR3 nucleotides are TGTGCCAGCAGCTTAACGAAATACGGGGAGGCGACAGATACGCAGTATTTT.

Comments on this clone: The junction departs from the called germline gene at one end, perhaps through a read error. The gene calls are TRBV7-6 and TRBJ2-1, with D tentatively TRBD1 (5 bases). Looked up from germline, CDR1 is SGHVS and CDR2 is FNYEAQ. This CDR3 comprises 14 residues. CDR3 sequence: CASTDSFPDNGQFF. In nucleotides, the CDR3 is TGTGCCAGCACCGACTCCTTTCCGGACAATGGGCAGTTCTTC.

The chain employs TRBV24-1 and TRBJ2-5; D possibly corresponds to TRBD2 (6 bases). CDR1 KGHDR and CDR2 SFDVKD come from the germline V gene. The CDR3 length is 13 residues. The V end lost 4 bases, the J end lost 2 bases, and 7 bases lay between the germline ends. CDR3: CATSDGGQETQYF. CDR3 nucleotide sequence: TGTGCCACCAGTGACGGGGGTCAAGAGACCCAGTACTTC.

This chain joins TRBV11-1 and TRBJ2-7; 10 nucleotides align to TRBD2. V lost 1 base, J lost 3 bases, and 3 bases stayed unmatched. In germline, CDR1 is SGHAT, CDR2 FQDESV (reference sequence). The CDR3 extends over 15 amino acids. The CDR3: CASSLELAGNYEQYF. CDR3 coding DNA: TGTGCCAGCAGCTTAGAACTAGCGGGGAACTACGAGCAGTACTTC. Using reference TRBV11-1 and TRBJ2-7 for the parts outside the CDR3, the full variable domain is EAEVAQSPRYKITEKSQAVAFWCDPISGHATLYWYRQILGQGPELLVQFQDESVVDDSQLPKDRFSAERLKGVDSTLKIQPAELGDSAMYLCASSLELAGNYEQYFGPGTRLTVT.

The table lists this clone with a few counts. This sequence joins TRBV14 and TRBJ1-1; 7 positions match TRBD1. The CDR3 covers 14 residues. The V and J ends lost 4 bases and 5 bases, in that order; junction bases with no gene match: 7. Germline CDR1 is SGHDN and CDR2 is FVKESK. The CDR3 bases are TGTGCCAGCAGCCGAGGGACAGCCTCTACTGAAGCTTTCTTT. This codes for CASSRGTASTEAFF.

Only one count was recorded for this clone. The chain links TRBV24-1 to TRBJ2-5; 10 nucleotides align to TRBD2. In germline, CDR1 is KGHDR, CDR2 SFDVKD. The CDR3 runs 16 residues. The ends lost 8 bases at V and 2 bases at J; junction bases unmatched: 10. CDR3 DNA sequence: TGTGCCACCATGGGGGCCGGGACTAGCGAGCAAGAGACCCAGTACTTC. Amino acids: CATMGAGTSEQETQYF.

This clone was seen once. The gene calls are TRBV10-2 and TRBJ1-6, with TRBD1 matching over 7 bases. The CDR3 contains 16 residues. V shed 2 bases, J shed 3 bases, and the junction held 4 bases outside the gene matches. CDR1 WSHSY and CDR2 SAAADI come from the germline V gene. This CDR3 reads CASSETGVIYNSPLHF. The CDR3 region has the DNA TGCGCCAGCAGTGAGACAGGGGTAATCTATAATTCACCCCTCCACTTT.

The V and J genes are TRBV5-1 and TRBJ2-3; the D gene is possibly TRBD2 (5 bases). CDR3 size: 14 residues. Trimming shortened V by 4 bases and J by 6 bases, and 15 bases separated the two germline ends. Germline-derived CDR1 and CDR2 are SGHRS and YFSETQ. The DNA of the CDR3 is TGCGCCAGCAGCCCCCGGACTGGCCCGGATACGCAGTATTTT. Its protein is CASSPRTGPDTQYF. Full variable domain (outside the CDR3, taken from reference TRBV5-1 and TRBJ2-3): KAGVTQTPRYLIKTRGQQVTLSCSPISGHRSVSWYQQTPGQGLQFLFEYFSETQRNKGNFPGRFSGRQFSNSRSEMNVSTLELGDSALYLCASSPRTGPDTQYFGPGTRLTVL.

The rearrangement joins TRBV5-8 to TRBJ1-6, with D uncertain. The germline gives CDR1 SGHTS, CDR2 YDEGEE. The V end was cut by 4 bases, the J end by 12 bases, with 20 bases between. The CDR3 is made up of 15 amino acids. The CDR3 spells CASSRWTGARGPLHF. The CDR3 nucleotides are TGTGCCAGCAGCCGCTGGACCGGCGCGCGGGGACCCCTCCACTTT.

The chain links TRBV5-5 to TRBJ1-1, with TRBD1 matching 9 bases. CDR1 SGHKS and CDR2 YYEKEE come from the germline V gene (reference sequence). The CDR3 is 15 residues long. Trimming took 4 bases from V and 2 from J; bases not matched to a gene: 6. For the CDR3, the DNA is TGTGCCAGCAGCCCAGGACAGGGGAGAAACACTGAAGCTTTCTTT. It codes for CASSPGQGRNTEAFF.

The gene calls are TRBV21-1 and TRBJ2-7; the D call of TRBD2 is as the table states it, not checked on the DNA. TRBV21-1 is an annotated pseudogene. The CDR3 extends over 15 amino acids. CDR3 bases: TGTGCCAGCAGCAGCCCCGGGACTGCAAACTACGAGCAGTACTTC. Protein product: CASSSPGTANYEQYF.

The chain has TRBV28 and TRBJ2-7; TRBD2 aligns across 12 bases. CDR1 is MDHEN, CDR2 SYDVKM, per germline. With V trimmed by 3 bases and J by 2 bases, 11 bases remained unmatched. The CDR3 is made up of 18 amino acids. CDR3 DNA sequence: TGTGCCAGCAGTTTCTCACTAGCGGGAGGAACCCGCCCCTACGAGCAGTACTTC. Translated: CASSFSLAGGTRPYEQYF.

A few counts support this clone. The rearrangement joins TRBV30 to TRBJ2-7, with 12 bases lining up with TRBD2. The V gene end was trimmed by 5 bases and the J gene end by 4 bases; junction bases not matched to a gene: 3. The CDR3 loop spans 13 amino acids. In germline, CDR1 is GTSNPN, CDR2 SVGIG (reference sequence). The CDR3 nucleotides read TGTGCCTGGGACGGACTAGCGGGATACGAGCAGTACTTC. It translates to CAWDGLAGYEQYF.

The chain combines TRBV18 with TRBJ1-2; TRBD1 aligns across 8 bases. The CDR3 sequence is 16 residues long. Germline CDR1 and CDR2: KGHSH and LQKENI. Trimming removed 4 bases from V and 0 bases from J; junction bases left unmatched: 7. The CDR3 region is CASSRGQGTANYGYTF. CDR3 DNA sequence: TGTGCCAGCTCACGAGGACAGGGTACAGCTAACTATGGCTACACCTTC.

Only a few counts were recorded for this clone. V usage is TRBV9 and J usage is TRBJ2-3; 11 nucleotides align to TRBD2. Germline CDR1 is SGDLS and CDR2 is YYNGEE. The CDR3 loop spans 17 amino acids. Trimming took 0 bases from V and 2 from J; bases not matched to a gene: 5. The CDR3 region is CASSVGTSGGTTDTQYF. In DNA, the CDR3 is TGTGCCAGCAGCGTAGGTACTAGCGGGGGAACCACAGATACGCAGTATTTT.

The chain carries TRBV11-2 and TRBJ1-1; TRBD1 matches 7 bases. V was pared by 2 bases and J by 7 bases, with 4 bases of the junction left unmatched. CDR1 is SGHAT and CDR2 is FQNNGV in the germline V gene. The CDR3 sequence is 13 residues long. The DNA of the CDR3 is TGTGCCAGCAGCTTACTTGGGACAGATGAAGCTTTCTTT. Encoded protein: CASSLLGTDEAFF.